This T cell receptor (beta chain) was sequenced in a study of blood T cell repertoires in COVID-19. Looking at the study overall: The origin of the acute and convalescent COVID-19 samples was the United States, Italy and Spain.

The count of this clone is one. In the authors' methods: Nucleated cell counts were estimated from reference gene primer amplification. Only in-frame clones appear in the TCRdb table, and some are missing; sequencing was by immunoSEQ multiplex PCR. V and J calls and clone size are copied from that table; D and trimming were computed from the DNA. The sample records about 110,000 clones, roughly four fifths being singletons. The sequencing input was peripheral blood. This sequence originates from a man between 65 and 85 years old with active or convalescent COVID-19.

In DNA form, the CDR3 reads TGTGCCAGCAGCTTAGCCGCGGGGGGCCAAGATACGCAGTATTTT. Translated, it gives CASSLAAGGQDTQYF. This chain connects TRBV7-2 to TRBJ2-3; 8 nucleotides agree with TRBD2. This CDR3 is 15 amino acids long. J lost 5 bases, V lost 0 bases, and 4 bases had no gene match. The germline V gene has CDR1 SGHTA and CDR2 FQGNSA.